Listed here are 17 T cell receptor beta chains from one sample, sequenced in a study of blood T cell repertoires in COVID-19. Profiled with immunoSEQ multiplex PCR; TCRdb holds only in-frame clones, not every one. The profile covers 150,000 to 200,000 clones, with more than 75% appearing a single time and 5% to 6.5% taken by the ten largest. Material for sequencing was peripheral blood. All receptors derive from a man aged 40-55 years with active or convalescent COVID-19.

The chain links TRBV27 to TRBJ1-2, with 8 bases lining up with TRBD1. The ends lost 0 bases at V and 3 bases at J; junction bases unmatched: 0. In germline, CDR1 is MNHEY, CDR2 SMNVEV (reference sequence). This CDR3 contains 14 residues. The CDR3 sequence: CASSLSDRDYGYTF. The CDR3 nucleotides read TGTGCCAGCAGTTTATCGGACAGGGACTATGGCTACACCTTC.

The chain uses TRBV11-2 and TRBJ2-3; TRBD2 matches at 7 bases. Germline CDR1 SGHAT, CDR2 FQNNGV. V lost 2 bases, J lost 0 bases, and 14 bases stayed unmatched. The CDR3 is made up of 19 amino acids. The CDR3 reads CASSLQSGGFISSTDTQYF. CDR3 DNA sequence: TGTGCCAGCAGCTTACAGTCGGGGGGATTCATATCTAGCACAGATACGCAGTATTTT.

V and J are TRBV11-2 and TRBJ1-5; 12 positions agree with TRBD1. Germline values: CDR1 SGHAT, CDR2 FQNNGV. Unmatched junction bases numbered 3, after V lost 3 bases and J lost 0 bases. The CDR3 totals 17 residues. The CDR3 sequence: CASSFGTGGPSNQPQHF. The DNA for the CDR3 is TGTGCCAGCAGCTTCGGGACAGGGGGCCCTAGCAATCAGCCCCAGCATTTT. Combining the CDR3 with reference TRBV11-2 and TRBJ1-5 gives the whole variable domain EAGVAQSPRYKIIEKRQSVAFWCNPISGHATLYWYQQILGQGPKLLIQFQNNGVVDDSQLPKDRFSAERLKGVDSTLKIQPAKLEDSAVYLCASSFGTGGPSNQPQHFGDGTRLSIL.

The chain couples TRBV5-4 to TRBJ2-3; D might be TRBD2 (5 bases). V gave up 4 bases and J gave up 4 bases, with 16 bases separating them. The CDR3 contains 15 residues. The V gene's germline CDR1 is SGHNT and CDR2 YYREEE (reference sequence). DNA of the CDR3: TGTGCCAGCAGCATTAGGACTCACGCGGCAGATACGCAGTATTTT. Its protein is CASSIRTHAADTQYF.

The chain recombines TRBV12-5 with TRBJ2-7; no clear D gene. This CDR3 has 18 amino acids. V dropped 0 bases and J dropped 2 bases, with 20 bases sitting between them. Germline CDR1 LGHNT, CDR2 FRNRAP. This chain's CDR3 is CASGLVLETLSLAYEQYF. The CDR3 DNA sequence: TGTGCTAGTGGTTTGGTACTTGAGACATTAAGTCTGGCCTACGAGCAGTACTTC.

The V call is TRBV7-2, the J call TRBJ1-6; D is unresolved. Germline values: CDR1 SGHTA, CDR2 FQGNSA. The CDR3 spans 13 residues. Trimming took 5 bases from V and 6 from J, leaving 8 bases between them. The DNA for the CDR3 is TGTGCCAGCAGCCCGCCGGGTAATTCACCCCTCCACTTT. Translating gives CASSPPGNSPLHF.

The gene calls are TRBV10-3 and TRBJ2-1; 14 nucleotides agree with TRBD2. The CDR3 totals 18 residues. Trimming at V came to 10 bases and at J to 0 bases, leaving 11 bases not matched to a gene. Looked up from germline, CDR1 is ENHRY and CDR2 is SYGVKD. DNA for the CDR3: TGTGCCACCACAGGGACTAGCGGGGGTGAAAGCTCCTACAATGAGCAGTTCTTC. This sequence encodes CATTGTSGGESSYNEQFF.

This chain links TRBV5-1 with TRBJ1-6; 9 bases agree with TRBD1. The V and J ends lost 4 bases and 7 bases, in that order; junction bases with no gene match: 3. Germline-derived CDR1 and CDR2 are SGHRS and YFSETQ. The length of the CDR3 is 14 residues. CDR3 nucleotide sequence: TGCGCCAGCAGCAACGGACAGGGGAATTCACCCCTCCACTTT. This translates into CASSNGQGNSPLHF.

The CDR3 spells CASSPGQRGTQETQYF. CDR3 coding DNA: TGTGCCAGCAGCCCAGGGCAGCGGGGGACCCAAGAGACCCAGTACTTC. J is TRBJ2-5 and V is TRBV2, with 8 bases lining up with TRBD2. CDR1 SNHLY and CDR2 FYNNEI come from the germline V gene. This CDR3 has 16 amino acids. V lost 6 bases, J lost 1 base, and 10 bases stayed unmatched.

The V gene is TRBV19, the J gene TRBJ1-4; D may be TRBD1 (6 bases). Germline assignment: CDR1 LNHDA and CDR2 SQIVND (reference sequence). CDR3 length: 15 residues. The V and J ends lost 5 bases and 8 bases respectively, with 18 bases between them. The CDR3 protein is CASSPGTPREEKLFF. For the CDR3, the DNA is TGTGCCAGTAGTCCCGGGACACCCCGGGAAGAAAAACTGTTTTTT.

The V call is TRBV6-5, the J call TRBJ1-4; D remains unclear. The CDR3 contains 12 residues. Germline V gene data show CDR1 as MNHEY and CDR2 as SVGAGI. The V gene lost 8 bases and the J gene lost 8 bases, with 12 bases spanning the gap. The CDR3 bases are TGTGCCAGCGGGGAGAGTGGGGAAAAACTGTTTTTT. Amino acids: CASGESGEKLFF.

The chain joins TRBV6-5 to TRBJ1-4, with D uncertain. V shed 1 base and J shed 15 bases, with 15 bases lying between them. The V gene's germline CDR1 is MNHEY and CDR2 SVGAGI. The CDR3 consists of 13 residues. The DNA of the CDR3 is TGTGCCAGCAGTTACTTGGTGGGAGAAAGGGTGTTTTTT. Translating it yields CASSYLVGERVFF.

The rearrangement joins TRBV10-2 to TRBJ1-1; the match to TRBD1 covers 9 bases. Trimming cost V 6 bases and J 0 bases; bases outside gene matches: 2. The length of the CDR3 is 14 residues. Germline-derived CDR1 and CDR2 are WSHSY and SAAADI. DNA for the CDR3: TGCGCCAGCAGCAGGGACAGGGTGAACACTGAAGCTTTCTTT. It translates to CASSRDRVNTEAFF.

The chain joins TRBV29-1 to TRBJ2-7; 11 positions match TRBD1. Germline CDR1 is SQVTM and CDR2 is ANQGSEA. CDR3 size: 13 residues. V gave up 3 bases and J gave up 3 bases; unmatched junction bases: 1. CDR3 loop: CSVEGTGGYEQYF. The CDR3 DNA sequence: TGCAGCGTTGAGGGGACAGGGGGCTACGAGCAGTACTTC.

This clone has only one observation. CDR3 nucleotides: TGTGCCAGCAGCCTAGGACTAGCGGGAGGGCCGGGCGGGGAGCTGTTTTTT. This codes for CASSLGLAGGPGGELFF. The chain recombines TRBV5-4 with TRBJ2-2, with 15 bases identical to TRBD2. The CDR3 totals 17 residues. The V and J ends lost 4 bases and 7 bases, in that order; junction bases with no gene match: 8. The germline V gene encodes CDR1 SGHNT and CDR2 YYREEE (reference sequence).

The V call is TRBV5-4, the J call TRBJ2-2; 8 positions match TRBD2. The CDR3 has 18 residues. J was trimmed by 3 bases and V by 5 bases; bases with no gene match: 15. Germline lookup yields CDR1 SGHNT and CDR2 YYREEE (reference sequence). The CDR3, as DNA: TGTGCCAGCAGAGGGCGACAACGGGGGGGCGTGGACACCGGGGAGCTGTTTTTT. It yields the protein CASRGRQRGGVDTGELFF.

V gene TRBV6-2 or TRBV6-3 combines with J gene TRBJ1-1, with TRBD1 matching over 10 bases. V lost 0 bases, J lost 4 bases, and 11 bases stayed unmatched. The CDR3 covers 18 residues. The V gene's germline CDR1 is MNHEY and CDR2 SVGEGT. The CDR3 DNA follows: TGTGCCAGCAGTTACTCAGGGACAGGGGCTCTTTTCAGCACTGAAGCTTTCTTT. Translated: CASSYSGTGALFSTEAFF.